The following is a TCR beta chain sequence with its context. The CDR3 runs 15 residues. V dropped 4 bases and J dropped 3; count of bases not matched to a gene: 6. Looked up from germline, CDR1 is SGHNT and CDR2 is YYREEE (reference sequence). The protocol was immunoSEQ multiplex PCR, while the TCRdb copy is restricted to in-frame clones and leaves out a portion. The sample contains more than 20,000 clones, roughly 90% of which appear only once. This record belongs to a study of T cell changes during pregnancy in multiple sclerosis. The starting material was CD4+ T cells from peripheral blood mononuclear cells, obtained in the third trimester of pregnancy. The sequence came from a female donor with multiple sclerosis, enrolled in a pregnancy study. This rearrangement joins TRBV5-4 to TRBJ1-3; 8 bases are a match to TRBD1. The CDR3 region is CASSTGQGFGNTIYF. The CDR3, as DNA: TGTGCCAGCAGCACCGGACAGGGCTTTGGAAACACCATATATTTT.